The clone carrying this T cell receptor beta chain was counted only a few times. Germline V gives CDR1 SEHNR, CDR2 FQNEAQ (reference sequence). There are 14 residues in the CDR3. The V end was cut by 5 bases, the J end by 0 bases, with 11 bases between. The making of cDNA relied on 5'RACE with 10-nucleotide random UMIs. A single record per CDR3 protein comes from TCRdb applying MiXCR to the 5' RACE reads. The data hold tens of thousands of distinct CDR3 sequences, with around 6% observed a single time. The sample originates from a study of neurological immune-mediated disorders. This clonotype was sampled from a woman aged 40 to 50 in good health. The sample taken for sequencing was CD4+ T cells from blood. The J gene is TRBJ2-7, the V gene TRBV7-9; weak D call: TRBD2 (5 bases). The CDR3 is CASSLDGNSYEQYF. The CDR3 DNA reads TGTGCCAGCAGCCTGGACGGGAACTCCTACGAGCAGTACTTC.